These 23 T cell receptor beta chains came from one sample sequenced in a study of cytomegalovirus exposure and HLA in healthy donors. Sequencing was performed with immunoSEQ multiplex PCR; in TCRdb, only in-frame clones are kept and a portion is missing. The repertoire includes about 73,000 clones, 85% to 95% of them detected once, and over 3% sits in the top ten. The material sequenced was PBMCs. The receptors were sampled from a young man in good health and CMV-seronegative.

This chain uses TRBV5-1 with TRBJ2-5; a possible D gene is TRBD1 (5 bases). Trimming left V 4 bases short and J 2 bases short, with 15 bases between. This CDR3 is built from 15 residues. Per the germline V gene, CDR1 is SGHRS and CDR2 is YFSETQ. The CDR3 nucleotides read TGCGCCAGCAGCCCCCTCCCAGGGTCTCAAGAGACCCAGTACTTC. This gives the protein CASSPLPGSQETQYF.

This rearrangement joins TRBV6-5 to TRBJ1-5; TRBD1 matches 9 bases. This CDR3 is 14 amino acids long. Germline V gene lookup returns CDR1 MNHEY and CDR2 SVGAGI. The V segment lost 5 bases and the J segment 2 bases; nucleotides outside the gene matches: 1. DNA of the CDR3: TGTGCCAGCAGTAGGACAGGGGGCAATCAGCCCCAGCATTTT. It is translated as CASSRTGGNQPQHF.

V and J are TRBV13 and TRBJ2-6, with D possibly being TRBD2 (5 bases). From germline, CDR1 is PRHDT and CDR2 FYEKMQ (reference sequence). Trimming stripped 2 bases from V and 2 bases from J, with 10 bases between. The CDR3 totals 16 residues. The CDR3 sequence is CASSLSLRAGANVLTF. For the CDR3, the DNA is TGTGCCAGCAGCTTAAGCTTGAGGGCTGGGGCCAACGTCCTGACTTTC.

This CDR3 is CASSLSYSGHYEQYF. CDR3 nucleotide sequence: TGTGCCAGCAGTTTATCCTATTCAGGACACTACGAGCAGTACTTC. The rearrangement joins TRBV27 to TRBJ2-7, with D maybe TRBD1 (5 bases). Per the germline V gene, CDR1 is MNHEY and CDR2 is SMNVEV (reference sequence). The CDR3 consists of 15 residues. V was trimmed by 0 bases and J by 3 bases, leaving 12 bases between them.

The V call is TRBV6-5, the J call TRBJ1-2, with D perhaps matching TRBD1 (5 bases). Trimming stripped 6 bases from V and 3 bases from J, with 17 bases between. This CDR3 spans 15 amino acids. Germline V lookup: CDR1 MNHEY, CDR2 SVGAGI. The CDR3 bases are TGTGCCAGCAGACCCCCTCCCGTGGGGCACTATGGCTACACCTTC. Its translation is CASRPPPVGHYGYTF.

This sequence joins TRBV27 and TRBJ1-5, with D tentatively TRBD1 (5 bases). The CDR3 loop spans 14 amino acids. CDR1 is MNHEY, CDR2 SMNVEV, per germline (reference sequence). Between the trimmed V and J ends, which lost 2 bases and 5 bases, there was a span of 10 bases. CDR3 DNA sequence: TGTGCCAGCAGTTTACGTCCCAGGGATCAGCCCCAGCATTTT. It translates to CASSLRPRDQPQHF.

The chain couples TRBV6-5 to TRBJ2-7, with 10 bases that match TRBD2. CDR3 length equals 14 residues. CDR1 is MNHEY, CDR2 SVGAGI, per germline. The ends lost 2 bases at V and 4 bases at J; junction bases unmatched: 2. The CDR3 loop reads CASSYLGLAYEQYF. The CDR3 coding sequence is TGTGCCAGCAGTTACCTGGGACTAGCGTACGAGCAGTACTTC.

This clone was seen a few times. The chain combines TRBV7-9 with TRBJ1-3, with TRBD1 matching 7 bases. The junction had 4 bases not matched to a gene; V was cut back by 1 base and J by 7 bases. This CDR3 has 14 residues. Germline values: CDR1 SEHNR, CDR2 FQNEAQ (reference sequence). CDR3 coding DNA: TGTGCCAGCAGCTTAGGCACAGGGGAGAACACCATATATTTT. Translating it yields CASSLGTGENTIYF.

V is TRBV27 and J is TRBJ1-5, with TRBD1 identical over 10 bases. Germline CDR1 reads MNHEY; CDR2 reads SMNVEV (reference sequence). The CDR3 runs to 14 residues. The V segment lost 3 bases and the J segment 10 bases; nucleotides outside the gene matches: 6. This chain's CDR3 is CASSFGQGVGPQHF. The CDR3 nucleotides are TGTGCCAGCAGTTTTGGACAGGGGGTTGGTCCCCAGCATTTT.

This clone showed up just once. V usage is TRBV7-9 and J usage is TRBJ2-7, with 9 positions matching TRBD1. Germline V CDR1 and CDR2: SEHNR, FQNEAQ (reference sequence). V trimming: 2 bases; J trimming: 3 bases; junction bases outside the gene matches: 5. This CDR3 comprises 15 residues. Here the CDR3 reads CASSLRTGAHYEQYF. DNA for the CDR3: TGTGCCAGCAGCTTACGGACAGGGGCACACTACGAGCAGTACTTC.

The chain carries TRBV7-3 and TRBJ2-3, with 8 bases that match TRBD2. From germline, CDR1 is SGHTA and CDR2 FQGTGA. The CDR3 spans 15 residues. Germline trimming cut 5 bases from V and 4 bases from J; bases unmatched to any gene: 8. CDR3: CASSPAGGGADTQYF. The CDR3 DNA sequence: TGTGCCAGCAGCCCCGCGGGGGGCGGGGCAGATACGCAGTATTTT.

The chain links TRBV2 to TRBJ2-7, with D possibly matching TRBD2 (5 bases). Trimming stripped 4 bases from V and 1 base from J, with 8 bases between. Germline values: CDR1 SNHLY, CDR2 FYNNEI. The CDR3 extends over 13 amino acids. The CDR3 nucleotides are TGTGCCAGCAGTGTTTCGGGGTCCTACGAGCAGTACTTC. Protein: CASSVSGSYEQYF.

V gene TRBV7-6 combines with J gene TRBJ1-2; tentatively, D is TRBD1 (6 bases). Per the germline V gene, CDR1 is SGHVS and CDR2 is FNYEAQ. This CDR3 comprises 14 residues. Trimming took off 1 base at V and 4 bases at J, with 10 bases between the two ends. The CDR3 protein is CASSLGGGVYGYTF. The DNA of the CDR3 is TGTGCCAGCAGCTTAGGAGGGGGGGTCTATGGCTACACCTTC.

The chain recombines TRBV7-2 with TRBJ1-4; perhaps TRBD1 as D (5 bases). CDR3 size: 16 residues. CDR1 and CDR2 from the germline V gene are SGHTA and FQGNSA. V shed 5 bases and J shed 7 bases, with 20 bases lying between them. Written as DNA, the CDR3 is TGTGCCAGCAGCCCTCAGGGTAGTGTTAGTGGTGAAAAACTGTTTTTT. The encoded protein is CASSPQGSVSGEKLFF.

The J gene is TRBJ1-1, the V gene TRBV27, with 8 bases matching TRBD1. The CDR3 runs 15 residues. Germline V gene lookup returns CDR1 MNHEY and CDR2 SMNVEV (reference sequence). The V segment lost 2 bases and the J segment 4 bases; nucleotides outside the gene matches: 6. The CDR3 DNA follows: TGTGCCAGCAGTTTAAGACCCACAGGGGGCACTGAAGCTTTCTTT. As protein: CASSLRPTGGTEAFF.

The chain uses TRBV9 and TRBJ1-1; 8 bases are a match to TRBD1. The germline V gene encodes CDR1 SGDLS and CDR2 YYNGEE. V lost 9 bases to trimming and J lost 7 bases; unmatched junction nucleotides: 14. The CDR3 has 14 amino acids. DNA of the CDR3: TGTGCCACCAATTTCCGACAGGGGATCGGTGAAGCTTTCTTT. The encoded protein is CATNFRQGIGEAFF.

This chain links TRBV7-9 with TRBJ1-4; unclear D gene. The ends were cut back, 1 base at V and 4 bases at J, with 10 bases in the middle. CDR1 is SEHNR, CDR2 FQNEAQ, per germline (reference sequence). This CDR3 is 15 amino acids long. CDR3 DNA sequence: TGTGCCAGCAGCTTAGTCGGTGCCGTTAATGAAAAACTGTTTTTT. It translates to CASSLVGAVNEKLFF.

This chain connects TRBV6-1 to TRBJ1-4, with D maybe TRBD1 (5 bases). Germline CDR1 MNHNS, CDR2 SASEGT. The CDR3 sequence is 14 residues long. Deletions cut 6 bases from V and 8 bases from J, with 16 bases between. CDR3 sequence: CASRMTDTWEKLFF. CDR3 bases: TGTGCCAGCAGGATGACAGACACTTGGGAAAAACTGTTTTTT.

The chain joins TRBV18 to TRBJ1-2; TRBD1 matches at 8 bases. The CDR3 extends over 15 amino acids. V lost 0 bases, J lost 7 bases, and 7 bases stayed unmatched. From germline, CDR1 is KGHSH and CDR2 LQKENI. CDR3 in amino acids: CASSPPSAGGLGYTF. For the CDR3, the DNA is TGTGCCAGCTCACCACCGTCGGCAGGGGGCCTTGGCTACACCTTC.

The chain employs TRBV10-1 and TRBJ2-1; 7 bases are shared with TRBD1. The V segment lost 6 bases and the J segment 2 bases; nucleotides outside the gene matches: 1. This CDR3 spans 13 amino acids. Germline CDR1 reads WNHNN; CDR2 reads SYGVQD (reference sequence). The CDR3 spells CASSGQAYNEQFF. The CDR3 DNA follows: TGCGCCAGCAGCGGACAGGCCTACAATGAGCAGTTCTTC.

This clone was counted a few times. The chain links TRBV4-2 to TRBJ1-1; the D is unclear. Germline CDR1 LGHNA, CDR2 YNFKEQ. This CDR3 contains 13 residues. Trimming shortened V by 1 base and J by 1 base, and 4 bases separated the two germline ends. The CDR3 here is CASSQVGNTEAFF. The CDR3 nucleotides are TGTGCCAGCAGCCAAGTCGGGAACACTGAAGCTTTCTTT.

The chain has TRBV6-5 and TRBJ2-5, with TRBD1 matching 7 bases. Trimming at V came to 6 bases and at J to 4 bases, leaving 11 bases not matched to a gene. The CDR3 has 15 amino acids. Per germline, CDR1 MNHEY and CDR2 SVGAGI. This CDR3 reads CASSPLGDSGETQYF. In nucleotides, the CDR3 is TGTGCCAGCAGCCCGCTCGGGGACAGCGGAGAGACCCAGTACTTC.

This chain connects TRBV7-2 to TRBJ1-5; D perhaps matches TRBD1 (5 bases). This CDR3 spans 15 amino acids. Looked up from germline, CDR1 is SGHTA and CDR2 is FQGNSA. V lost 5 bases and J 5 bases, leaving 16 bases between the germline ends. CDR3: CASSLQGQGYQPQHF. The DNA of the CDR3 is TGTGCCAGCAGCCTCCAGGGCCAGGGTTATCAGCCCCAGCATTTT. The variable domain in full, with the rest retrieved from reference TRBV7-2 and TRBJ1-5, is GAGVSQSPSNKVTEKGKDVELRCDPISGHTALYWYRQSLGQGLEFLIYFQGNSAPDKSGLPSDRFSAERTGGSVSTLTIQRTQQEDSAVYLCASSLQGQGYQPQHFGDGTRLSIL.